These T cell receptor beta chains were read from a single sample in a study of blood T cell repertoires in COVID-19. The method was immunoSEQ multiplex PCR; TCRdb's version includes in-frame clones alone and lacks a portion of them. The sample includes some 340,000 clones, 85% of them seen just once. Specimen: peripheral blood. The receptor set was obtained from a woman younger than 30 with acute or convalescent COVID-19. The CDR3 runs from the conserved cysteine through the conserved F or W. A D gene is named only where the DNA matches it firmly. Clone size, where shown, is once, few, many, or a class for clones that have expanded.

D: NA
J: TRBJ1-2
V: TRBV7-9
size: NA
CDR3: CASSLAPQGNYGYTF
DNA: TGTGCCAGCAGCTTAGCTCCTCAGGGTAACTATGGCTACACCTTC

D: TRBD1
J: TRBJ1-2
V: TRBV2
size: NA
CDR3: CASIQTGQNYGYTF
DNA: TGTGCCAGCATCCAAACGGGACAGAACTATGGCTACACCTTC

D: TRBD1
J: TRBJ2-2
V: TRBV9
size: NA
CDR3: CASSLTGWDTGELFF
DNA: TGTGCCAGTTCACTGACAGGGTGGGACACCGGGGAGCTGTTTTTT

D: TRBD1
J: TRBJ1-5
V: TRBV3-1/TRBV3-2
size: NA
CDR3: CASSQSPIGQGAVQPQHF
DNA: TGTGCCAGCAGCCAATCACCAATCGGACAGGGGGCGGTTCAGCCCCAGCATTTT

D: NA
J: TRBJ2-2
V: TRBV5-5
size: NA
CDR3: CASSLGLSGFGTGELFF
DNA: TGTGCCAGCAGCTTGGGACTGTCGGGGTTTGGCACCGGGGAGCTGTTTTTT

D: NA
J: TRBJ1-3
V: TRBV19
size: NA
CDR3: CASEEGFSGNTIYF
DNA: TGTGCCAGTGAGGAGGGGTTCTCTGGAAACACCATATATTTT

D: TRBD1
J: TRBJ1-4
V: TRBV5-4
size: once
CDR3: CASSLKRTGVANEKLFF
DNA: TGTGCCAGCAGCTTGAAACGGACAGGGGTGGCTAATGAAAAACTGTTTTTT

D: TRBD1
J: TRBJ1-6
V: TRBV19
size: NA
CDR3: CASRPRTGGNSPLHF
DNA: TGTGCCAGTAGACCCCGGACAGGGGGGAATTCACCCCTCCACTTT

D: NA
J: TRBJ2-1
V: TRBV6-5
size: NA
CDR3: CASRAGYNEQFF
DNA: TGTGCCAGCAGGGCGGGGTACAATGAGCAGTTCTTC

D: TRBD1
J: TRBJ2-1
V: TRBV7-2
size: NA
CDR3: CASSLAQGAHHEQFF
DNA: TGTGCCAGCAGCTTAGCCCAGGGGGCGCATCATGAGCAGTTCTTC

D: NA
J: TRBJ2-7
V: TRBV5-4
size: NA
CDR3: CASSRALAGYEQYF
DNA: TGTGCCAGCAGTCGCGCCCTGGCAGGCTACGAGCAGTACTTC

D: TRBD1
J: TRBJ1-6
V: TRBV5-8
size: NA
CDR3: CASSLGPTGSYDSPLHF
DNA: TGTGCCAGCAGCTTGGGCCCGACAGGGAGTTATGATTCACCCCTCCACTTT

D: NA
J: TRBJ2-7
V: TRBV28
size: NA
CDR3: CASSSDRTYEQYF
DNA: TGTGCCAGCAGCTCGGACAGAACATACGAGCAGTACTTC

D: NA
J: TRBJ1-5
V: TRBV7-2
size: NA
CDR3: CASSLLNQPQHF
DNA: TGTGCCAGCAGCTTACTCAATCAGCCCCAGCATTTT

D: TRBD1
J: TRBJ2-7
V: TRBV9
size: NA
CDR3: CASSPQDRNYEQYF
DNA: TGTGCCAGCAGCCCCCAGGACAGGAACTACGAGCAGTACTTC

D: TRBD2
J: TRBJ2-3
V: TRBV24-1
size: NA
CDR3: CATSDSRELGSTDTQYF
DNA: TGTGCCACCAGTGATTCGCGGGAGTTAGGGAGCACAGATACGCAGTATTTT

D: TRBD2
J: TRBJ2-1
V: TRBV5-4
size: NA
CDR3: CASSPGTSGYNEQFF
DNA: TGTGCCAGCAGCCCCGGGACTAGCGGCTACAATGAGCAGTTCTTC

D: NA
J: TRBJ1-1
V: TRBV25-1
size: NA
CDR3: CASSESAAGTEAFF
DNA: TGTGCCAGCAGTGAATCCGCAGCGGGCACTGAAGCTTTCTTT

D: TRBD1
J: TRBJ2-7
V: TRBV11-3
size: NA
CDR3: CASSFFTGTVYYEQYF
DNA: TGTGCCAGCAGCTTCTTTACCGGGACAGTGTACTACGAGCAGTACTTC

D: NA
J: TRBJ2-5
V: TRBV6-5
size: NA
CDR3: CASRKTLVETQYF
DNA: TGTGCCAGCAGGAAGACGCTAGTAGAGACCCAGTACTTC

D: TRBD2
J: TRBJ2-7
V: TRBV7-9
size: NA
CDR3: CASSPLGLAGGSEQYF
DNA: TGTGCCAGCAGCCCTTTGGGACTAGCGGGAGGCTCCGAGCAGTACTTC

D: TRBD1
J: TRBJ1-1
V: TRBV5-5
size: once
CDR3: CASSFPGQGVTEAFF
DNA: TGTGCCAGCAGCTTCCCCGGGCAGGGGGTCACTGAAGCTTTCTTT

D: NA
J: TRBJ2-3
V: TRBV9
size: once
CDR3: CASSPRAASTDTQYF
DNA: TGTGCCAGCAGCCCCCGAGCCGCTAGCACAGATACGCAGTATTTT

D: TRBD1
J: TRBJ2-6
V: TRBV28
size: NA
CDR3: CASSPSGQGYGSGANVLTF
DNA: TGTGCCAGCAGTCCCTCCGGACAGGGGTACGGCTCTGGGGCCAACGTCCTGACTTTC

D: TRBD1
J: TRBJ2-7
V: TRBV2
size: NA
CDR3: CASSRDRDREQYF
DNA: TGTGCCAGCAGTAGGGACAGGGATCGGGAGCAGTACTTC

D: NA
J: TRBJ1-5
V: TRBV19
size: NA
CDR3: CASSIAPGPNQPQHF
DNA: TGTGCCAGTAGTATCGCCCCAGGCCCTAATCAGCCCCAGCATTTT

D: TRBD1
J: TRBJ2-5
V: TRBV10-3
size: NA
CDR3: CAISEGGMETQYF
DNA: TGTGCCATCAGTGAAGGGGGCATGGAGACCCAGTACTTC

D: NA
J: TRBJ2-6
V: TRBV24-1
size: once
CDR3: CATSDSRGTYSGANVLTF
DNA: TGTGCCACCAGTGATTCCAGGGGTACTTACTCTGGGGCCAACGTCCTGACTTTC

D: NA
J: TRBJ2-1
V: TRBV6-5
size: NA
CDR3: CASRTGENEQFF
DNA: TGTGCCAGTAGGACCGGGGAGAATGAGCAGTTCTTC

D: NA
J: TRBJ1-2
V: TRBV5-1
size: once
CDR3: CASRTLTGPENGYTF
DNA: TGCGCCAGCAGGACGTTGACAGGCCCGGAAAATGGCTACACCTTC

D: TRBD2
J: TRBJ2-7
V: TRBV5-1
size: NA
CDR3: CASSLAGTRIREQYF
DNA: TGCGCCAGCAGCTTGGCCGGGACTAGAATCCGCGAGCAGTACTTC

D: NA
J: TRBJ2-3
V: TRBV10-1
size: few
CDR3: CASSAGARAYSGDTQYF
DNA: TGCGCCAGCAGTGCCGGTGCACGTGCGTATAGCGGTGATACGCAGTATTTT

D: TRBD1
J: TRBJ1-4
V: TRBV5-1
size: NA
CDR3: CASSLGRGPNEKLFF
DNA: TGCGCCAGCAGCTTAGGCAGGGGGCCTAATGAAAAACTGTTTTTT

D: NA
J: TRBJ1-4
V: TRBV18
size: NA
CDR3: CASSPLANEKLFF
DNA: TGTGCCTCCTCACCATTAGCTAATGAAAAACTGTTTTTT

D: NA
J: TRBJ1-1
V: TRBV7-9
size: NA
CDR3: CASSLSARNTEAFF
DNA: TGTGCCAGCAGCTTAAGCGCCAGGAACACTGAAGCTTTCTTT

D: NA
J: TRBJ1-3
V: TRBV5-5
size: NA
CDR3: CASSLEAFRGNTIYF
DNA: TGTGCCAGCAGCTTGGAGGCCTTTAGAGGGAACACCATATATTTT

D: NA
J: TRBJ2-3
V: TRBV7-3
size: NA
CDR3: CASSRGPTDTQYF
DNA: TGTGCCAGCAGCCGGGGTCCAACAGATACGCAGTATTTT

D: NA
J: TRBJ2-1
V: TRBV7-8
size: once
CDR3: CASSFPRGGNRAANEQFF
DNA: TGTGCCAGCAGCTTCCCAAGGGGAGGCAACCGGGCCGCCAATGAGCAGTTCTTC

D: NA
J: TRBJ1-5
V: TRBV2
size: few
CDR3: CASREQRYGGGAQHF
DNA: TGTGCCAGCAGGGAACAGCGTTACGGAGGAGGGGCCCAGCATTTT

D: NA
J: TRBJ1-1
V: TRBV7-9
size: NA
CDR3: CASSQEQGGTEAFF
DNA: TGTGCCAGCAGTCAAGAACAGGGCGGCACTGAAGCTTTCTTT

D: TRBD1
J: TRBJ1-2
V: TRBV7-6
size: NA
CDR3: CASSLGGQENLSGYTF
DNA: TGTGCCAGCAGCTTAGGGGGACAGGAAAATTTGTCTGGCTACACCTTC

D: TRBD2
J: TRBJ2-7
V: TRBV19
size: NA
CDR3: CASSRGTSGSGYEQYF
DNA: TGTGCCAGTAGTAGGGGGACTAGCGGGAGTGGTTACGAGCAGTACTTC

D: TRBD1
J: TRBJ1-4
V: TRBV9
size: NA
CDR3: CASSVPTGTGGLAANEKLFF
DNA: TGTGCCAGCAGCGTGCCCACCGGGACAGGGGGTCTAGCGGCTAATGAAAAACTGTTTTTT

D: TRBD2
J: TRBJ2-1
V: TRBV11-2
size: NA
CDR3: CASSPLGSGRVGNEQFF
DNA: TGTGCCAGCAGCCCCTTGGGTAGCGGGAGGGTTGGCAATGAGCAGTTCTTC

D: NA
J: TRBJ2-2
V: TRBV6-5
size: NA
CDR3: CASGDSGTGELFF
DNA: TGTGCCAGCGGGGACTCCGGGACCGGGGAGCTGTTTTTT

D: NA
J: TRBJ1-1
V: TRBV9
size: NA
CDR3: CASSTGPRDTEAFF
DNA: TGTGCCAGCAGCACAGGCCCCCGGGACACTGAAGCTTTCTTT

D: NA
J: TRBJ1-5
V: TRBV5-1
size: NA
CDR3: CASSGGGPNQPQHF
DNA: TGCGCCAGCAGCGGCGGGGGACCCAATCAGCCCCAGCATTTT

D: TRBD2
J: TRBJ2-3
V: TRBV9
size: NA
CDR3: CASSTGGRETDTQYF
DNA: TGTGCCAGCAGCACCGGGGGGAGGGAGACAGATACGCAGTATTTT

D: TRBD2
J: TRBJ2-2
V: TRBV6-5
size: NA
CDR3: CASSLAGGSGTGELFF
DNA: TGTGCCAGCAGTTTAGCGGGGGGGAGTGGAACCGGGGAGCTGTTTTTT